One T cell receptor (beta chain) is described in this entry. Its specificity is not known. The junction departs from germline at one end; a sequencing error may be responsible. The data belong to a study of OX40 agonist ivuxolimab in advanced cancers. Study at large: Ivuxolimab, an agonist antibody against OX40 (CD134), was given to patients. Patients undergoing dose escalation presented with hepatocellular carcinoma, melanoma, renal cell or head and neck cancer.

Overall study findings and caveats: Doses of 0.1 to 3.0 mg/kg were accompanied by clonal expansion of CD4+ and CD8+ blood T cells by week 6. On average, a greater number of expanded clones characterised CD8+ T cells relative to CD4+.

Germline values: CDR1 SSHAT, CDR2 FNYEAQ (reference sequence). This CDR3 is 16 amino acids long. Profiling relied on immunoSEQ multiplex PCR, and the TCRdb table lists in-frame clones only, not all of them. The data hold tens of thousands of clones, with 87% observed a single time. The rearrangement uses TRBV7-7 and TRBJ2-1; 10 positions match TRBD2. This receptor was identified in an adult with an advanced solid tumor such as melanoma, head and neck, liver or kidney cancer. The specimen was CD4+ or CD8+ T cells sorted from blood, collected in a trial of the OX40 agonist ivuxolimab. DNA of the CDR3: TGTGCTAGCAGCTTAGATCTAGCGGGAGCTCGCAATGAGCAGTTCTTC. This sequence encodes CASSLDLAGARNEQFF.